This is a list of T cell receptor beta chains from one sample in a study of response to subunit inactivated influenza vaccine. TCRdb reanalysed the RT-PCR reads using MiXCR and keeps one entry per CDR3 protein. The sample holds some 850,000 distinct CDR3 sequences, less than 20% seen once. The sample in question was PBMCs from blood, obtained 5 to 6 days after vaccination. These TCRs come from a man aged 50-60 years who received an inactivated influenza vaccine. Both conserved end residues are part of each CDR3. Each record gives: J gene, D gene, clone size, V gene, CDR3 DNA, CDR3 protein. D genes are given only for firm matches. Clone sizes are given selectively: once, few, many, or a class where the clone is expanded.

J gene: TRBJ2-7
D gene: TRBD1
clone size: few
V gene: TRBV4-2
CDR3 DNA: TGTGCCAGCAGCCGTCCCAGGAGGGACAGGGGCCTCTCTTCCTCGACTACAGACTACGAGCAGTACTTC
CDR3 protein: CASSRPRRDRGLSSSTTDYEQYF

J gene: TRBJ2-3
D gene: .
clone size: .
V gene: TRBV6-5
CDR3 DNA: TGTGCCAGCAGTTACTCGGGTATGAGGGGGGCCCGCACAGATACGCAGTATTTT
CDR3 protein: CASSYSGMRGARTDTQYF

J gene: TRBJ1-5
D gene: .
clone size: few
V gene: TRBV20-1
CDR3 DNA: TGCAGTGCCAGTAGGGCACGGAGCAATCAGCCCCAGCATTTT
CDR3 protein: CSASRARSNQPQHF

J gene: TRBJ2-7
D gene: TRBD2
clone size: .
V gene: TRBV7-9
CDR3 DNA: TGTGCCAGCAGCTTCGCTGCTAGCGGGAAGACCTACGAGCAGTACTTC
CDR3 protein: CASSFAASGKTYEQYF

J gene: TRBJ2-1
D gene: TRBD1
clone size: few
V gene: TRBV28
CDR3 DNA: TGTGCCAGCAGTCAACCGGGACAGGGAAACAATGAGCAGTTCTTC
CDR3 protein: CASSQPGQGNNEQFF

J gene: TRBJ2-5
D gene: TRBD1
clone size: many
V gene: TRBV7-3
CDR3 DNA: TGTGCCAGCAGCTTGATGGGACAGAACATACAAGAGACCCAGTACTTC
CDR3 protein: CASSLMGQNIQETQYF

J gene: TRBJ2-1
D gene: TRBD2
clone size: few
V gene: TRBV6-2/TRBV6-3
CDR3 DNA: TGTGCCAGCCGGTTGACTAGCGGGGCTAATGAGCAGTTCTTC
CDR3 protein: CASRLTSGANEQFF

J gene: TRBJ2-7
D gene: TRBD2
clone size: .
V gene: TRBV20-1
CDR3 DNA: TGCAGTGCTAGAGAGGGAGGGACCTACGAGCAGTACTTC
CDR3 protein: CSAREGGTYEQYF

J gene: TRBJ2-7
D gene: TRBD2
clone size: .
V gene: TRBV10-3
CDR3 DNA: TGTGCCATCAGTGGTCTAGCGGGTTCCTACGAGCAGTACTTC
CDR3 protein: CAISGLAGSYEQYF

J gene: TRBJ1-5
D gene: TRBD1
clone size: .
V gene: TRBV20-1
CDR3 DNA: TGCAGTGCTATACAGGGGTATAGCAATCAGCCCCAGCATTTT
CDR3 protein: CSAIQGYSNQPQHF

J gene: TRBJ1-4
D gene: .
clone size: .
V gene: TRBV20-1
CDR3 DNA: TGCAGTGCGACACAGGCGGACGGCGAAAAACTGTTTTTT
CDR3 protein: CSATQADGEKLFF

J gene: TRBJ2-5
D gene: .
clone size: many
V gene: TRBV7-2
CDR3 DNA: TGTGCCAGCAGCCCCCGTGCGGGAGAGACCCAGTACTTC
CDR3 protein: CASSPRAGETQYF

J gene: TRBJ2-5
D gene: .
clone size: .
V gene: TRBV12-3/TRBV12-4
CDR3 DNA: TGTGCCAGCACCTATCAACAGGGTGGGTGGGAGACCCAGTACTTC
CDR3 protein: CASTYQQGGWETQYF

J gene: TRBJ2-3
D gene: .
clone size: many
V gene: TRBV12-3/TRBV12-4
CDR3 DNA: TGTGCCAGCCTCCTTCGGGGCTTGGGGGATACGCAGTATTTT
CDR3 protein: CASLLRGLGDTQYF

J gene: TRBJ2-3
D gene: .
clone size: few
V gene: TRBV20-1
CDR3 DNA: TGCAGTGCCTTAGGGGGGGCAGATACGCAGTATTTT
CDR3 protein: CSALGGADTQYF

J gene: TRBJ2-7
D gene: TRBD1
clone size: .
V gene: TRBV6-2/TRBV6-3
CDR3 DNA: TGTGCCAGCAGTTACCGAGCCTGGGACAGGAGAGGGGTCAACTCCTACGAGCAGTACTTC
CDR3 protein: CASSYRAWDRRGVNSYEQYF

J gene: TRBJ2-1
D gene: .
clone size: many
V gene: TRBV6-6
CDR3 DNA: TGTGCCAGCAGCCCGGGAAATTACAATGAGCAGTTCTTC
CDR3 protein: CASSPGNYNEQFF

J gene: TRBJ1-3
D gene: .
clone size: .
V gene: TRBV29-1
CDR3 DNA: TGCAGCGTTGAAGATCTTTTGCCAAACACCATATATTTT
CDR3 protein: CSVEDLLPNTIYF

J gene: TRBJ2-3
D gene: .
clone size: .
V gene: TRBV20-1
CDR3 DNA: TGCAGTGCTAAGGAGGACACAGATACGCAGTATTTT
CDR3 protein: CSAKEDTDTQYF

J gene: TRBJ2-2
D gene: .
clone size: .
V gene: TRBV7-2
CDR3 DNA: TGTGCCAGCAGCTGGGGTCCCGGTAGTGGCGGGGAGCTGTTTTTT
CDR3 protein: CASSWGPGSGGELFF

J gene: TRBJ2-7
D gene: .
clone size: few
V gene: TRBV6-5
CDR3 DNA: TGTGCCAGCAGTTATGGTCTAGCTTACGAGCAGTACTTC
CDR3 protein: CASSYGLAYEQYF

J gene: TRBJ2-2
D gene: TRBD1
clone size: .
V gene: TRBV24-1
CDR3 DNA: TGTGCCACCAGCCCCGGGACAGGGGGTTACACCGGGGAGCTGTTTTTT
CDR3 protein: CATSPGTGGYTGELFF

J gene: TRBJ1-2
D gene: .
clone size: few
V gene: TRBV20-1
CDR3 DNA: TGCAGTGCCACTGTTGAGGGAGACTATGGCTACACCTTC
CDR3 protein: CSATVEGDYGYTF

J gene: TRBJ2-3
D gene: TRBD2
clone size: .
V gene: TRBV20-1
CDR3 DNA: TGCAGTGCTAGCTCAGGACTAGCGGATATTTCTCTGCAGTATTTT
CDR3 protein: CSASSGLADISLQYF

J gene: TRBJ2-3
D gene: .
clone size: .
V gene: TRBV7-9
CDR3 DNA: TGTGCCAGCAGCTTAAGCCAGGGGGGTACAGATACGCAGTCTTTT
CDR3 protein: CASSLSQGGTDTQSF

J gene: TRBJ2-1
D gene: .
clone size: few
V gene: TRBV5-6
CDR3 DNA: TGTGCCAGCAGCTCGGGACAAGTCTACAATGAGCAGTTCTTC
CDR3 protein: CASSSGQVYNEQFF

J gene: TRBJ2-5
D gene: .
clone size: many
V gene: TRBV29-1
CDR3 DNA: TGCAGCGTTGTGGGGCAGGGGGGAGAGACCCAGTACTTC
CDR3 protein: CSVVGQGGETQYF

J gene: TRBJ2-3
D gene: TRBD2
clone size: .
V gene: TRBV28
CDR3 DNA: TGTGCCAGCAGCAAGGGACTAGCGGGAAGCCGCACAGATACGCAGTATTTT
CDR3 protein: CASSKGLAGSRTDTQYF

J gene: TRBJ2-1
D gene: TRBD2
clone size: .
V gene: TRBV4-2
CDR3 DNA: TGTGCCAGCAGCCAACCCACCGCGACTAGCACTTCCTACAATGAGCAGTTCTTC
CDR3 protein: CASSQPTATSTSYNEQFF

J gene: TRBJ2-1
D gene: TRBD1
clone size: few
V gene: TRBV9
CDR3 DNA: TGTGCCAGCAGCGGGGACAGGGAGGATGAGCAGTTCTTC
CDR3 protein: CASSGDREDEQFF

J gene: TRBJ2-2
D gene: TRBD2
clone size: .
V gene: TRBV12-3/TRBV12-4
CDR3 DNA: TGTGCCAGTGGACTAGCGGGGATGACCGGGGAGCTGTTTTTT
CDR3 protein: CASGLAGMTGELFF

J gene: TRBJ2-7
D gene: TRBD2
clone size: .
V gene: TRBV20-1
CDR3 DNA: TGCAGTGCTGGGGGACTAGCGGGGCCCTACGAGCAGTACTTC
CDR3 protein: CSAGGLAGPYEQYF

J gene: TRBJ2-7
D gene: TRBD1
clone size: few
V gene: TRBV5-1
CDR3 DNA: TGCGCCAGCAGCCTTCAGCCGGGACAGGGGTCCTACGAGCAGTACTTC
CDR3 protein: CASSLQPGQGSYEQYF

J gene: TRBJ1-6
D gene: TRBD1
clone size: .
V gene: TRBV6-2/TRBV6-3
CDR3 DNA: TGTGCCACCCATCCCGGGACAGGGTTGAATTCACCCCTCCACTTT
CDR3 protein: CATHPGTGLNSPLHF

J gene: TRBJ2-1
D gene: .
clone size: .
V gene: TRBV6-5
CDR3 DNA: TGTGCCAGCAGTTACGGCGTGTTTGCTGAGCAGTTCTTC
CDR3 protein: CASSYGVFAEQFF

J gene: TRBJ1-2
D gene: .
clone size: .
V gene: TRBV20-1
CDR3 DNA: TGCAGTGTATCTTCGGGGAGTAATTGGTGCACCTTC
CDR3 protein: CSVSSGSNWCTF

J gene: TRBJ1-6
D gene: TRBD1
clone size: .
V gene: TRBV7-9
CDR3 DNA: TGTGCCAGCAGCCGGTGGACAGGGGGAAATTATAATTCACCCCTCCACTTT
CDR3 protein: CASSRWTGGNYNSPLHF

J gene: TRBJ2-3
D gene: TRBD2
clone size: .
V gene: TRBV10-3
CDR3 DNA: TGTGCCATCAGTGGGACACTAGCGAGAGTAGAGGATACGCAGTATTTT
CDR3 protein: CAISGTLARVEDTQYF

J gene: TRBJ1-6
D gene: .
clone size: .
V gene: TRBV5-6
CDR3 DNA: TGTGCCAGCAGCTTGGACAGGGAAGGTTCCTATAATTCACCCCTCCACTTT
CDR3 protein: CASSLDREGSYNSPLHF

J gene: TRBJ1-5
D gene: .
clone size: few
V gene: TRBV12-3/TRBV12-4
CDR3 DNA: TGTGCCAGCAGCGTAGGACAAGGACAGCCCCAGCATTTT
CDR3 protein: CASSVGQGQPQHF

J gene: TRBJ1-2
D gene: TRBD1
clone size: .
V gene: TRBV20-1
CDR3 DNA: TGCAGTGCTGCCGGGACAGGGGGGCCCGACTATGGCTACACCTTC
CDR3 protein: CSAAGTGGPDYGYTF

J gene: TRBJ2-5
D gene: .
clone size: many
V gene: TRBV20-1
CDR3 DNA: TGCAGTGCTAGTCGAGGGGGAGGGGGCTCTTTGGAGACCCAGTACTTC
CDR3 protein: CSASRGGGGSLETQYF

J gene: TRBJ2-7
D gene: .
clone size: few
V gene: TRBV7-2
CDR3 DNA: TGTGCCAGCAGCTTAGCTCAGGCCTCCTACGAGCAGTACTTC
CDR3 protein: CASSLAQASYEQYF

J gene: TRBJ2-1
D gene: TRBD2
clone size: .
V gene: TRBV30
CDR3 DNA: TGTGCCTGGAGTGCCGAAGGGACTAAGGAGTTCTTC
CDR3 protein: CAWSAEGTKEFF

J gene: TRBJ2-4
D gene: TRBD1
clone size: .
V gene: TRBV20-1
CDR3 DNA: TGCAGTGCTAGAGAAGGACAGGGTATAGCCAAAAACATTCAGTACTTC
CDR3 protein: CSAREGQGIAKNIQYF

J gene: TRBJ2-2
D gene: .
clone size: few
V gene: TRBV7-9
CDR3 DNA: TGTGCCAGCAGCTTAGGACACCTCCCGACCGGGGAGCTGTTTTTT
CDR3 protein: CASSLGHLPTGELFF

J gene: TRBJ2-4
D gene: .
clone size: .
V gene: TRBV29-1
CDR3 DNA: TGCAGCGTTGCCGACAGCTTAGCCAAAAACATTCAGTACTTC
CDR3 protein: CSVADSLAKNIQYF

J gene: TRBJ2-7
D gene: TRBD2
clone size: .
V gene: TRBV10-3
CDR3 DNA: TGTGCCATCAGTGATCGGGGGGCCTACGAGCAGTACTTC
CDR3 protein: CAISDRGAYEQYF

J gene: TRBJ2-1
D gene: .
clone size: few
V gene: TRBV4-1
CDR3 DNA: TGCGCCAGCAGCCAAGACTACCGCAGGACAGCGCAGTTCTTC
CDR3 protein: CASSQDYRRTAQFF

J gene: TRBJ1-1
D gene: .
clone size: .
V gene: TRBV5-4
CDR3 DNA: TGTGCCAGTACCAGATCCGTGAACACTGAAGCTTTCTTT
CDR3 protein: CASTRSVNTEAFF

J gene: TRBJ2-2
D gene: TRBD2
clone size: few
V gene: TRBV12-3/TRBV12-4
CDR3 DNA: TGTGCCAGCAGTTGGGGCGGGAGTATCACCGGGGAGCTGTTTTTT
CDR3 protein: CASSWGGSITGELFF

J gene: TRBJ2-1
D gene: .
clone size: few
V gene: TRBV7-2
CDR3 DNA: TGTGCCAGCAGCCGGAATCGACTAGTTCAGGATGAGCAGTTCTTC
CDR3 protein: CASSRNRLVQDEQFF

J gene: TRBJ2-5
D gene: TRBD1
clone size: .
V gene: TRBV11-2
CDR3 DNA: TGTGCCAGCAGCTTAGATCAGGGGGCGGGACAAGAGACCCAGTACTTC
CDR3 protein: CASSLDQGAGQETQYF